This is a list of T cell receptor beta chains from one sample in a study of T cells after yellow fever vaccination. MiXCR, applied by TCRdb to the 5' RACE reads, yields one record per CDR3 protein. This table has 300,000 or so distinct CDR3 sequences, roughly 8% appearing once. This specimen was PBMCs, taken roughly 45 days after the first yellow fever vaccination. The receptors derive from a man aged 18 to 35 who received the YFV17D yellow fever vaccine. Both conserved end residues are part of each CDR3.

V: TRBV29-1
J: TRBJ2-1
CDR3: CSARPGPGEQFF

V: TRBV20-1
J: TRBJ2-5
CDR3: CSAQTSSQETQYF

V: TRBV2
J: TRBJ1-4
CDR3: CASKRDVHNEKLFF

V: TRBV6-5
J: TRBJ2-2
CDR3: CASSYNGDFGELFF

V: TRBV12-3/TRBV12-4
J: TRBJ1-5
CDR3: CASSPGTRQPQHF

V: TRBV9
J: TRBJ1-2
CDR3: CASSQIKEDRIRRNGYTF

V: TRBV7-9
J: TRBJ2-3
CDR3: CASSFSGETDTQYF

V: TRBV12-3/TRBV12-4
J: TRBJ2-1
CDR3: CASGTGTGGHEQFF

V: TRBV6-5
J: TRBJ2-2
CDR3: CASSYRTAGELFF

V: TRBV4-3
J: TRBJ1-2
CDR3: CASSQDKISVSRNYGYTF

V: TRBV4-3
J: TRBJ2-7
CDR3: CASSQDRRGSYEQYF

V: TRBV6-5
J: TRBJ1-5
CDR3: CASSYSTGGVGQPQHF

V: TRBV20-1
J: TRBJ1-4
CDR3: CSATPAGGSEKLFF

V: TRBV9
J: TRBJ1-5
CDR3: CASARGLQGNQPQHF

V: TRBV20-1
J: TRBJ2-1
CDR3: CSARGGQGSSYNEQFF

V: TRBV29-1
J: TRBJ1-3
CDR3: CSALRFEGNTIYF

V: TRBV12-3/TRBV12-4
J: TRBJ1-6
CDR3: CASSFGGQRDSPLHF

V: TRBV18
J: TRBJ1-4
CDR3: CASSLIQGHGANEKLFF

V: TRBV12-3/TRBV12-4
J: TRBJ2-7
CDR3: CASSLPGRPLREQYF

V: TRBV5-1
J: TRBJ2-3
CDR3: CASSTSLAGVTDTQYF

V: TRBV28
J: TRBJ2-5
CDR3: CASSLGVTQETQYF

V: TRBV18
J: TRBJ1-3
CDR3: CASSPDRSSGNTIYF

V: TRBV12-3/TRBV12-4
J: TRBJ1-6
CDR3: CASSLRNWDSPLHF

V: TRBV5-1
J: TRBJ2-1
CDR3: CASSLDGGGEDNEQFF

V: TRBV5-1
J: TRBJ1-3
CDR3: CASSLGGAENTIYF

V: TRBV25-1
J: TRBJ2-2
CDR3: CASSEFTGLAGGELFF

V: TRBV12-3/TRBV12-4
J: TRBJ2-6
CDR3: CASRTMKTAGANVLTF

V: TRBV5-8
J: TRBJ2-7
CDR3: CASTHTGTGAYEQYF

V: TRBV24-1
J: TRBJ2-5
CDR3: CATSDPGQGDRGTQYF

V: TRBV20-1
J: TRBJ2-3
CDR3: CSAKLWRGTSTDTQYF

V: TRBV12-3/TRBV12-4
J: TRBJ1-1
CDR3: CASIRGVGNTEAFF

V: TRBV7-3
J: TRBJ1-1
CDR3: CASSTGSLGLNTEAFF

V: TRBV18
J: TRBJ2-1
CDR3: CASSPTGYNEQFF

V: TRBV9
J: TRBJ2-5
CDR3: CASSPTYGTSDRETQYF

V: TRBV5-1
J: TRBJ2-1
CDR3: CASSDRTDNEQFF

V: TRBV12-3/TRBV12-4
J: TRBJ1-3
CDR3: CASSFGQGSGNTIYF

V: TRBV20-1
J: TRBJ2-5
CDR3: CSAREWRETQYF

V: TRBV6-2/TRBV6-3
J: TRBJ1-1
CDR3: CASSRTDGTEAFF

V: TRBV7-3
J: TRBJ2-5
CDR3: CASSAGTGTVETQYF

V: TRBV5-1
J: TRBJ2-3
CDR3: CASSEGVVTDTQYF

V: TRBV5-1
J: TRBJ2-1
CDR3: CASSLALAGVRGGAYNEQFF

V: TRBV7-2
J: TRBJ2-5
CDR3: CAIDPLANLQETQYF

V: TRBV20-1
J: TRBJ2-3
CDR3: CSARKADGTDTQYF

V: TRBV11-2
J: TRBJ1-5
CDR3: CASSQQNQPQHF

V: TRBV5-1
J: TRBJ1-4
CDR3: CASSIGQGGSEKLFF

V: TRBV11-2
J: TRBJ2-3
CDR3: CASSLDGLAGVPQITQYF

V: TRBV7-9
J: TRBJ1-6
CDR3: CASSLGAGTGNNSPLHF

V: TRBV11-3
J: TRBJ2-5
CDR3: CASSSRATEAQYF

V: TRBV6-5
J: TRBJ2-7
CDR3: CASSYSISERQYF

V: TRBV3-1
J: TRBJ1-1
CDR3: CATTQEPGGNTEAFF

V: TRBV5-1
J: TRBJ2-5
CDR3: CASSLATGTGVQETQYF

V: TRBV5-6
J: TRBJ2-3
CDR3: CASSLAGASGGTDTQYF

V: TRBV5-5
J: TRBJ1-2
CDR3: CASSQVPGTVPGYTF

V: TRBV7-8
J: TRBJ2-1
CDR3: CASSLGGLTYSYNEQFF

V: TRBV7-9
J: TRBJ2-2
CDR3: CASIIGELFF

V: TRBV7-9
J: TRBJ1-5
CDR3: CASSFWGEGNQPQHF

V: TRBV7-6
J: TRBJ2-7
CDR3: CASSTSPLSYEQYF